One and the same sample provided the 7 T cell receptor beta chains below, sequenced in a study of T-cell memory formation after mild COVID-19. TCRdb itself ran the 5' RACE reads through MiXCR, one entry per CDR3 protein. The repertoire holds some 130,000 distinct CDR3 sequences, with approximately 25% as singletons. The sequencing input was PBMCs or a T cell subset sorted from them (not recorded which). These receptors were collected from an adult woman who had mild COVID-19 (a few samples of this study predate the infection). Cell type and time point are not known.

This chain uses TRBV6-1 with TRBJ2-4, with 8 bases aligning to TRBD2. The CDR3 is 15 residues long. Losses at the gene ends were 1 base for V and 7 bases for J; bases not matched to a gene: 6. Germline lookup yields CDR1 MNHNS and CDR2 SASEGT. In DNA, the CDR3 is TGTGCCAGCAGTGAAGGGGGACTAGTACGGAACATTCAGTACTTC. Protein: CASSEGGLVRNIQYF.

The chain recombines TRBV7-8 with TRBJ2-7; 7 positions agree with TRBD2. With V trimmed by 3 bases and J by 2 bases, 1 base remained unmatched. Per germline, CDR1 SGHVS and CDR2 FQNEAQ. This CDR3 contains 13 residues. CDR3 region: CASSFRGAYEQYF. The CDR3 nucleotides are TGTGCCAGCAGCTTCCGGGGGGCCTACGAGCAGTACTTC. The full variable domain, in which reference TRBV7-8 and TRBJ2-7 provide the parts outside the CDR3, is GAGVSQSPRYKVAKRGQDVALRCDPISGHVSLFWYQQALGQGPEFLTYFQNEAQLDKSGLPSDRFFAERPEGSVSTLKIQRTQQEDSAVYLCASSFRGAYEQYFGPGTRLTVT.

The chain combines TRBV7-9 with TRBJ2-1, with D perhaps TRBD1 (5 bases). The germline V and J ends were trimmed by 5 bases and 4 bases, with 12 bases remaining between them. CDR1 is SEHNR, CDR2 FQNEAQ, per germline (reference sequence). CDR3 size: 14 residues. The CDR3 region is CASSATQAYNEQFF. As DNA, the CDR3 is TGTGCCAGCAGCGCTACACAGGCTTACAATGAGCAGTTCTTC.

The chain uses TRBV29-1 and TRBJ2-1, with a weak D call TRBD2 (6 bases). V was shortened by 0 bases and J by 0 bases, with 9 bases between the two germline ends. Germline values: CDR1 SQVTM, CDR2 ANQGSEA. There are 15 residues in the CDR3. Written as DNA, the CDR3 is TGCAGCGTTGAAGAGTGGAGGGGCTCCTACAATGAGCAGTTCTTC. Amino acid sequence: CSVEEWRGSYNEQFF.

CDR3 bases: TGTGCCAGCAGCTTAGATGGATGGGGAGGGCAGGGGCGAGGAGATACGCAGTATTTT. Translation: CASSLDGWGGQGRGDTQYF. V and J are TRBV11-2 and TRBJ2-3, with D possibly TRBD2 on 7 matching bases. The germline V gene encodes CDR1 SGHAT and CDR2 FQNNGV. The CDR3 has 19 residues. The V gene lost 0 bases and the J gene lost 5 bases, with 24 bases spanning the gap.

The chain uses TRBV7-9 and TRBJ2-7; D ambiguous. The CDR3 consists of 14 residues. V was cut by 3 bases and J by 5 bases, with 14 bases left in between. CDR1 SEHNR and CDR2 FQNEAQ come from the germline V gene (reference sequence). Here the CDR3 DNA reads TGTGCCAGCAGCTTGGGAAGAACGGCCGACGAGCAGTACTTC. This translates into CASSLGRTADEQYF.

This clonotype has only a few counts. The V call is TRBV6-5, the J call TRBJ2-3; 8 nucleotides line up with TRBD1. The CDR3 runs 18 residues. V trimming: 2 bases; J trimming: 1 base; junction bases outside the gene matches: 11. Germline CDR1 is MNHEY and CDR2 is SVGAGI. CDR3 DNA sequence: TGTGCCAGCAGTTACACCCTTCTAGGACAGGGCGGCACAGATACGCAGTATTTT. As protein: CASSYTLLGQGGTDTQYF.